The source of this T cell receptor (beta chain) is a study of shared clonotypes between healthy human individuals. The CDR3 is 14 amino acids. Germline loops: CDR1 KGHSH, CDR2 LQKENI. The V end lost 2 bases, the J end lost 5 bases, and 10 bases lay between the germline ends. Study-level points and caveats: Measured sharing among donors was expected to vary with sequencing depth.

Points on this clone: As yet, its antigen is unknown.

Clones were sequenced by immunoSEQ multiplex PCR, and TCRdb holds only the in-frame ones, with some missing. The data show 1,500,000 or so clones, with roughly 95% seen just once and about 1% held by the top ten. This chain uses TRBV18 with TRBJ1-5; unclear D gene. The specimen was naive CD4+ T cells sorted from blood. Subset noted: CD45RA+ positively selected. The sequence was collected from a man between 25 and 39 years old in good health. As DNA, the CDR3 is TGTGCCAGCTCACCATGGGCAGTTGATCAGCCCCAGCATTTT. Translated, it gives CASSPWAVDQPQHF.